A single sample gave rise to the 14 T cell receptor beta chains below, sequenced in a study of T cell responses to AZD1222 COVID-19 vaccine. Sequencing used immunoSEQ multiplex PCR; TCRdb keeps in-frame clones, though not all of them. Among over 85,000 clones listed, less than 90% were seen once. Sequenced material: peripheral blood, taken on day 0 of AZD1222 vaccination. Receptors originate from an adult in good health.

The genes are TRBV28 and TRBJ1-6; D might be TRBD1 (5 bases). The CDR3 consists of 14 residues. The germline V gene has CDR1 MDHEN and CDR2 SYDVKM. With 3 bases removed from V and 10 bases from J, the gap between germline ends came to 13 bases. CDR3 sequence reads: CASSFWGVRSPLHF. The CDR3 bases are TGTGCCAGCAGTTTCTGGGGGGTACGGTCACCCCTCCACTTT.

The V and J genes are TRBV19 and TRBJ1-3; D may be TRBD1 (5 bases). The CDR3 sequence is 16 residues long. V was shortened by 1 base and J by 3 bases, with 13 bases between the two germline ends. The germline gives CDR1 LNHDA, CDR2 SQIVND (reference sequence). The chain's CDR3 is CASSIGGSYDGNTIYF. The CDR3 DNA reads TGTGCCAGTAGTATAGGGGGCAGCTACGATGGAAACACCATATATTTT.

The J gene is TRBJ1-4, the V gene TRBV4-2, with D possibly matching TRBD1 (6 bases). The V end was cut by 3 bases, the J end by 2 bases, with 7 bases between. Germline lookup yields CDR1 LGHNA and CDR2 YNFKEQ. The CDR3 has 14 residues. The CDR3 is CASSQGATNEKLFF. CDR3 in DNA: TGTGCCAGCAGCCAGGGGGCCACTAATGAAAAACTGTTTTTT.

This chain links TRBV12-3 or TRBV12-4 with TRBJ2-7; D gene ambiguous. The ends were cut back, 1 base at V and 3 bases at J, with 7 bases in the middle. CDR3 length: 13 amino acids. The CDR3 bases are TGTGCCAGCAGTTTAGGGAGCGTCTACGAGCAGTACTTC. Translated, it gives CASSLGSVYEQYF.

The chain couples TRBV9 to TRBJ1-5, with no clear D. CDR3 length: 13 amino acids. Trimming shortened V by 7 bases and J by 3 bases, and 11 bases separated the two germline ends. From germline, CDR1 is SGDLS and CDR2 YYNGEE. The CDR3 loop reads CASSQGSNQPQHF. DNA of the CDR3: TGTGCCAGCTCCCAAGGGTCCAATCAGCCCCAGCATTTT.

V and J are TRBV10-3 and TRBJ2-4, with 16 bases matching TRBD2. The CDR3 spans 18 residues. The junction had 13 bases not matched to a gene; V was cut back by 10 bases and J by 4 bases. The germline V gene has CDR1 ENHRY and CDR2 SYGVKD. The CDR3 region has the DNA TGTGCCACCGCGCTCGGGACTAGCGGGAGGGGGGCTAAAAACATTCAGTACTTC. Amino acids: CATALGTSGRGAKNIQYF.

The V and J genes are TRBV5-6 and TRBJ2-1, with D perhaps being TRBD1 or TRBD2 (5 bases each). Deletions cut 4 bases from V and 0 bases from J, with 20 bases between. CDR1 SGHDT and CDR2 YYEEEE come from the germline V gene. The CDR3 is made up of 18 amino acids. CDR3: CASSPRGRGFSSYNEQFF. In nucleotides, the CDR3 is TGTGCCAGCAGCCCCCGGGGTAGGGGCTTTAGCTCCTACAATGAGCAGTTCTTC.

This rearrangement joins TRBV3-1 (or the pseudogene TRBV3-2) to TRBJ2-5; 7 nucleotides agree with TRBD2. The CDR3 sequence is 15 residues long. Germline V gene data show CDR1 as LGHDT and CDR2 as YNNKEL (reference sequence). With 5 bases clipped from V and 4 bases from J, the junction kept 10 bases outside the gene matches. CDR3 sequence reads: CASSGSWGGGETQYF. The CDR3 DNA reads TGTGCCAGCAGCGGCTCCTGGGGCGGGGGAGAGACCCAGTACTTC.

The chain uses TRBV19 and TRBJ2-5; 14 bases are a match to TRBD2. CDR3 length: 17 amino acids. V was clipped by 7 bases and J by 3 bases; unmatched bases: 10. The germline V gene encodes CDR1 LNHDA and CDR2 SQIVND (reference sequence). CDR3 sequence: CASTKTRGLAGEETQYF. The CDR3 nucleotides are TGTGCCAGTACCAAAACGAGGGGACTAGCGGGAGAAGAGACCCAGTACTTC.

The chain employs TRBV7-8 and TRBJ2-1; D is unresolved. CDR3 length: 17 amino acids. In germline, CDR1 is SGHVS, CDR2 FQNEAQ. Trimming took 5 bases from V and 5 from J, leaving 22 bases between them. The CDR3 sequence: CASSPRQRMSINNEQFF. The CDR3 bases are TGTGCCAGCAGCCCGCGCCAGAGGATGTCGATTAACAATGAGCAGTTCTTC.

The chain employs TRBV7-2 and TRBJ1-5; TRBD1 aligns across 7 bases. Germline CDR1 is SGHTA and CDR2 is FQGNSA. The CDR3 totals 14 residues. The V and J ends lost 3 bases and 6 bases, in that order; junction bases with no gene match: 5. The DNA for the CDR3 is TGTGCCAGCAGCTTGGGACAGCATGCTCAGCCCCAGCATTTT. Its translation is CASSLGQHAQPQHF. Combining the CDR3 with reference TRBV7-2 and TRBJ1-5 gives the whole variable domain GAGVSQSPSNKVTEKGKDVELRCDPISGHTALYWYRQSLGQGLEFLIYFQGNSAPDKSGLPSDRFSAERTGGSVSTLTIQRTQQEDSAVYLCASSLGQHAQPQHFGDGTRLSIL.

The chain joins TRBV28 to TRBJ1-5; a weak D match, TRBD1 (5 bases). The CDR3 totals 13 residues. The germline V and J ends were trimmed by 3 bases and 6 bases, with 9 bases remaining between them. Germline CDR1 and CDR2: MDHEN and SYDVKM. The CDR3 nucleotides read TGTGCCAGCAGTTTGGGGGGTGCTCAGCCCCAGCATTTT. Its translation: CASSLGGAQPQHF.

This CDR3 reads CSVQGGGRADNEQFF. The CDR3 nucleotides are TGCAGCGTCCAGGGTGGCGGGAGGGCGGACAATGAGCAGTTCTTC. This chain uses TRBV29-1 with TRBJ2-1, with 9 nucleotides matching TRBD2. With 6 bases clipped from V and 5 bases from J, the junction kept 11 bases outside the gene matches. Germline V lookup: CDR1 SQVTM, CDR2 ANQGSEA. There are 15 residues in the CDR3.

This chain links TRBV25-1 with TRBJ2-5; 12 positions match TRBD1. V shed 4 bases and J 4 bases; nucleotides not matched to a gene: 10. Per the germline V gene, CDR1 is MGHDK and CDR2 is SYGVNS. The CDR3 runs to 17 residues. The CDR3 DNA sequence: TGTGCCAGCAGTGTAACTTCGGGGACAGGGGGCGCAGAGACCCAGTACTTC. Amino acids: CASSVTSGTGGAETQYF.